The rows below give T cell receptor beta chains drawn from one sample of a study of cytomegalovirus exposure and HLA in healthy donors. The repertoire was sequenced with immunoSEQ multiplex PCR; TCRdb's copy has only in-frame clones and lacks some. Of 150,000 or so clones in the sample, 70% to 90% were seen once. Material: PBMCs. These receptors were taken from a man between 18 and 29 years old in good health and CMV-seropositive. CDR3s include the opening cysteine and the closing phenylalanine or tryptophan. A D gene is named only where the DNA matches it firmly. Size values are once, few and many counts, or a class for expanded clones, and some rows have none.

clone size	D gene	V gene	J gene	CDR3 length	CDR3 protein	CDR3 DNA
NA	TRBD2	TRBV5-8	TRBJ2-3	15	CASNWPRGGTDTQYF	TGTGCCAGCAACTGGCCACGGGGGGGCACAGATACGCAGTATTTT
NA	NA	TRBV15	TRBJ2-4	16	CATSRDGGPAKNIQYF	TGTGCCACCAGCAGAGATGGGGGCCCCGCCAAAAACATTCAGTACTTC
NA	TRBD1	TRBV9	TRBJ2-2	16	CASSSWTGVNTGELFF	TGTGCCAGCAGTTCCTGGACAGGGGTTAACACCGGGGAGCTGTTTTTT
NA	TRBD1	TRBV7-9	TRBJ1-1	16	CSSSTRQGSKGTEAFF	TGTTCCAGCAGCACCCGACAGGGGAGTAAGGGAACTGAAGCTTTCTTT
NA	TRBD2	TRBV5-1	TRBJ2-5	17	CASSLGLAGGPQETQYF	TGCGCCAGCAGCTTGGGGCTAGCGGGGGGGCCCCAAGAGACCCAGTACTTC
once	TRBD1	TRBV9	TRBJ1-1	14	CASSPRQGDTEAFF	TGTGCCAGCAGCCCCAGACAGGGAGACACTGAAGCTTTCTTT
NA	TRBD2	TRBV7-2	TRBJ2-3	18	CASSRTSGGNHVTDTQYF	TGTGCCAGCAGCCGCACTAGCGGGGGGAACCATGTCACAGATACGCAGTATTTT
few	NA	TRBV6-5	TRBJ1-6	12	CASSYPDSPLHF	TGTGCCAGCAGTTACCCAGATTCACCCCTCCACTTT
NA	TRBD2	TRBV2	TRBJ2-1	15	CASSNIAGGLREQFF	TGTGCCAGCAGTAATATAGCGGGGGGGCTACGTGAGCAGTTCTTC
NA	TRBD1	TRBV5-4	TRBJ2-7	15	CASSHWDRGSYEQYF	TGTGCCAGCAGCCATTGGGACAGGGGATCATACGAGCAGTACTTC
once	NA	TRBV27	TRBJ1-2	14	CASSFLRGAGGYTF	TGTGCCAGCAGCTTCCTGCGGGGGGCGGGAGGCTACACCTTC
NA	TRBD1	TRBV19	TRBJ1-6	14	CASSRQGNNSPLHF	TGTGCCAGTAGTCGACAGGGAAATAATTCACCCCTCCACTTT
NA	NA	TRBV6-5	TRBJ1-1	14	CASRLPGLPSEAFF	TGTGCCAGCAGACTCCCGGGACTGCCATCCGAAGCTTTCTTT
few	NA	TRBV10-3	TRBJ2-7	11	CAISDGVEQYF	TGTGCCATCAGTGACGGGGTCGAGCAGTACTTC
once	TRBD2	TRBV7-9	TRBJ2-7	15	CASSLGLASTHEQYF	TGTGCCAGCAGCCTCGGACTAGCATCCACCCACGAGCAGTACTTC
NA	TRBD1	TRBV7-6	TRBJ2-7	12	CASSSTTGVQYF	TGTGCCAGCAGCTCGACGACAGGGGTACAGTACTTC
NA	TRBD2	TRBV5-1	TRBJ2-3	16	CASSLDGLAGAYTQYF	TGCGCCAGCAGCTTGGATGGACTAGCGGGGGCTTATACGCAGTATTTT
NA	NA	TRBV9	TRBJ1-6	14	CASSGYQDNSPLHF	TGTGCCAGCAGCGGGTATCAGGATAATTCACCCCTCCACTTT
NA	TRBD1	TRBV10-3	TRBJ2-2	14	CAISGQGETGELFF	TGTGCCATCAGCGGACAGGGAGAGACCGGGGAGCTGTTTTTT
NA	TRBD1	TRBV19	TRBJ1-2	15	CASSTRDSYRGGYTF	TGTGCCAGTAGTACCCGGGACAGCTACCGGGGTGGCTACACCTTC
NA	TRBD2	TRBV5-1	TRBJ2-5	14	CASSGAGNQETQYF	TGCGCCAGCAGTGGAGCGGGGAACCAAGAGACCCAGTACTTC
NA	TRBD1	TRBV15	TRBJ1-4	15	CATSRGQGGNEKLFF	TGTGCCACCAGCAGAGGACAGGGCGGTAATGAAAAACTGTTTTTT
NA	NA	TRBV5-1	TRBJ2-5	14	CASSLLGGQETQYF	TGCGCCAGCAGCTTGTTAGGGGGTCAAGAGACCCAGTACTTC